A single sample is the source of the 27 T cell receptor beta chains below, sequenced in a study of blood T cells in healthy people across ages. Sample-barcoded 5' priming and a J-beta primer mix drove a second PCR of roughly 6 to 12 cycles. TCRdb reprocessed the 5' RACE reads via MiXCR and lists one record per CDR3 protein. The repertoire holds 750,000 to 950,000 distinct CDR3 sequences, with 40% to 65% as singletons. The sequencing sample was made of blood. The receptors originated from a man older than 75 in good health.

This chain uses TRBV18 with TRBJ2-5; a weak D match, TRBD1 (6 bases). Germline values: CDR1 KGHSH, CDR2 LQKENI. Trimming shortened V by 4 bases and J by 2 bases, and 11 bases separated the two germline ends. The CDR3 totals 14 residues. DNA for the CDR3: TGTGCCAGCTCACTTGGACAGAGACAAGAGACCCAGTACTTC. Its translation is CASSLGQRQETQYF. Full variable domain (rest looked up from reference TRBV18 and TRBJ2-5): NAGVMQNPRHLVRRRGQEARLRCSPMKGHSHVYWYRQLPEEGLKFMVYLQKENIIDESGMPKERFSAEFPKEGPSILRIQQVVRGDSAAYFCASSLGQRQETQYFGPGTRLLVL.

This clonotype was detected a few times. The CDR3 region is CASSKGRIAYEQYF. The CDR3 region has the DNA TGTGCCAGCAGCAAGGGACGGATCGCCTACGAGCAGTACTTC. The rearrangement links TRBV7-2 to TRBJ2-7; D may be TRBD1 or TRBD2 (5 bases each). CDR1 SGHTA and CDR2 FQGNSA come from the germline V gene. The CDR3 extends over 14 amino acids. V lost 5 bases and J 2 bases, leaving 13 bases between the germline ends.

J is TRBJ2-1 and V is TRBV5-1, with D unresolved. Germline loops: CDR1 SGHRS, CDR2 YFSETQ. V lost 2 bases and J lost 4, with 13 bases in between. The CDR3 spans 15 residues. In DNA, the CDR3 is TGCGCCAGCAGCTTTAGGCGCCTAACGTACAATGAGCAGTTCTTC. It specifies CASSFRRLTYNEQFF. Looking up the rest from reference TRBV5-1 and TRBJ2-1 gives the full variable domain: KAGVTQTPRYLIKTRGQQVTLSCSPISGHRSVSWYQQTPGQGLQFLFEYFSETQRNKGNFPGRFSGRQFSNSRSEMNVSTLELGDSALYLCASSFRRLTYNEQFFGPGTRLTVL.

This clonotype occurred once. The chain links TRBV2 to TRBJ1-2; TRBD1 matches 7 bases. This CDR3 contains 13 residues. Germline CDR1 and CDR2: SNHLY and FYNNEI. The J segment lost 8 bases and the V segment lost 5 bases, leaving 8 bases of the junction unmatched. The CDR3 here is CASSSQGTRGYTF. The CDR3 DNA is TGTGCCAGCAGTTCACAGGGGACGCGGGGCTACACCTTC.

Note on this clonotype: One end of the junction varies from germline; a read error may be responsible. The chain has TRBV20-1 and TRBJ2-3; D is ambiguous. The CDR3 is 11 residues long. Germline CDR1 is DFQATT and CDR2 is SNEGSKA (reference sequence). CDR3 coding DNA: TGCAGGGCTAGGCCCGAGGATACGCAGTATTTT. As protein: CRARPEDTQYF.

V usage is TRBV28 and J usage is TRBJ2-5; D unresolved. The germline gives CDR1 MDHEN, CDR2 SYDVKM. V was pared by 8 bases and J by 5 bases, with 15 bases between. The length of the CDR3 is 13 residues. Here the CDR3 reads CASRRGKAETQYF. The DNA for the CDR3 is TGTGCCAGCCGCCGAGGAAAGGCTGAGACCCAGTACTTC.

The V and J genes are TRBV3-1 and TRBJ2-5, with D uncertain. V lost 3 bases to trimming and J lost 5 bases, with 7 bases between them. The germline CDR1 and CDR2 sequences are LGHDT and YNNKEL (reference sequence). CDR3 length: 12 amino acids. The chain's CDR3 is CASSQLEETQYF. DNA for the CDR3: TGTGCCAGCAGCCAGCTCGAGGAGACCCAGTACTTC.

In this sample, this clonotype turned up a few times. V usage is TRBV28 and J usage is TRBJ2-5; maybe TRBD1 (7 bases). CDR3 length: 15 amino acids. Trimming took 6 bases from V and 11 from J, leaving 25 bases between them. Germline V gives CDR1 MDHEN, CDR2 SYDVKM. The CDR3 sequence: CASSQTGEANNEQYF. The CDR3 region has the DNA TGTGCCAGCAGCCAAACAGGGGAGGCCAACAATGAGCAGTACTTC.

The chain combines TRBV7-3 with TRBJ2-3; 13 nucleotides align to TRBD2. CDR3 length: 17 residues. CDR1 and CDR2 from the germline V gene are SGHTA and FQGTGA. The junction had 13 bases not matched to a gene; V was cut back by 5 bases and J by 8 bases. CDR3 sequence: CASSPHPLAGGPSTQYF. For the CDR3, the DNA is TGTGCCAGCAGCCCGCACCCACTAGCGGGAGGGCCAAGTACGCAGTATTTT.

A word on this clonotype: One end of the junction varies from germline; a read error may be responsible. The CDR3 protein is CACSGGQGLGPNKSPLHF. CDR3 coding DNA: TGTGCCTGCAGTGGGGGGCAGGGCCTGGGTCCTAATAAGTCACCCCTCCACTTT. V usage is TRBV12-3 or TRBV12-4 and J usage is TRBJ1-6; perhaps TRBD1 as D (6 bases). The CDR3 has 18 amino acids.

The chain's CDR3 is CASSQGAVPGRLAKNIQYF. In DNA form, the CDR3 reads TGCGCCAGCAGCCAAGGGGCGGTGCCCGGAAGACTAGCCAAAAACATTCAGTACTTC. The chain couples TRBV4-1 to TRBJ2-4; no clear D. In germline, CDR1 is MGHRA, CDR2 YSYEKL. With 1 base removed from V and 0 bases from J, the gap between germline ends came to 19 bases. CDR3 length equals 19 residues.

In its sample, this clonotype was seen a few times. V is TRBV5-1 and J is TRBJ1-1; possibly TRBD1 for D (6 bases). Germline values: CDR1 SGHRS, CDR2 YFSETQ. Trimming shortened V by 4 bases and J by 6 bases, and 13 bases separated the two germline ends. There are 13 residues in the CDR3. The CDR3 loop is CASSPDSNSEAFF. DNA for the CDR3: TGCGCCAGCAGCCCGGACAGTAACTCTGAAGCTTTCTTT. Looking up the rest from reference TRBV5-1 and TRBJ1-1 gives the full variable domain: KAGVTQTPRYLIKTRGQQVTLSCSPISGHRSVSWYQQTPGQGLQFLFEYFSETQRNKGNFPGRFSGRQFSNSRSEMNVSTLELGDSALYLCASSPDSNSEAFFGQGTRLTVV.

The V call is TRBV3-1, the J call TRBJ2-7; D is possibly TRBD2 (7 bases). Germline V lookup: CDR1 LGHDT, CDR2 YNNKEL (reference sequence). Trimming took off 1 base at V and 3 bases at J, with 13 bases between the two ends. The CDR3 is made up of 15 amino acids. The CDR3 coding sequence is TGTGCCAGCAGCCAAGGGGGGCGCGGGAGCTACGAGCAGTACTTC. Translated, it gives CASSQGGRGSYEQYF.

In this sample, this clonotype turned up a few times. The chain employs TRBV12-3 or TRBV12-4 and TRBJ2-3, with TRBD1 matching 10 bases. The CDR3 is made up of 17 amino acids. J gave up 0 bases and V 8 bases, and 11 bases lay outside the gene matches. The CDR3 coding sequence is TGTGCCAGCCGATTAATTGGGACAGGGGCTAGCACAGATACGCAGTATTTT. Its translation is CASRLIGTGASTDTQYF.

The V and J genes are TRBV24-1 and TRBJ1-2; TRBD1 aligns across 7 bases. The CDR3 length is 13 residues. Germline CDR1 KGHDR, CDR2 SFDVKD. The V gene end was trimmed by 3 bases and the J gene end by 5 bases; junction bases not matched to a gene: 2. CDR3 residues: CATSDEGAYGYTF. The CDR3 DNA is TGTGCCACCAGTGATGAGGGGGCGTATGGCTACACCTTC.

The rearrangement uses TRBV9 and TRBJ2-5; no clear D gene. Trimming took off 1 base at V and 0 bases at J, with 10 bases between the two ends. CDR3 length equals 15 residues. Germline V gene data show CDR1 as SGDLS and CDR2 as YYNGEE. DNA of the CDR3: TGTGCCAGCAGCGTAATAGGTGGGGACCAAGAGACCCAGTACTTC. Encoded protein: CASSVIGGDQETQYF.

The J gene is TRBJ2-1, the V gene TRBV11-2; D is possibly TRBD2 (5 bases). Trimming took 0 bases from V and 6 from J, leaving 9 bases between them. In germline, CDR1 is SGHAT, CDR2 FQNNGV. The length of the CDR3 is 14 residues. The CDR3 DNA reads TGTGCCAGCAGCTTAGATCCTAGCAGCAATGAGCAGTTCTTC. Amino acid sequence: CASSLDPSSNEQFF.

The CDR3 protein is CSVSSSRGTGELFF. The CDR3 DNA reads TGCAGCGTTTCGTCCTCCAGGGGCACCGGGGAGCTGTTTTTT. The rearrangement uses TRBV29-1 and TRBJ2-2; the D gene is possibly TRBD1 (6 bases). The CDR3 contains 14 residues. Germline CDR1 SQVTM, CDR2 ANQGSEA. Trimming took off 5 bases at V and 4 bases at J, with 14 bases between the two ends.

The count of this clonotype is one. The chain couples TRBV24-1 to TRBJ2-7; D unresolved. Trimming removed 3 bases at V and 3 bases at J, with 11 bases between. This CDR3 has 14 amino acids. Germline assignment: CDR1 KGHDR and CDR2 SFDVKD. The CDR3 sequence: CATSDARGIYEQYF. For the CDR3, the DNA is TGTGCCACCAGTGATGCCCGAGGCATCTACGAGCAGTACTTC.

This clonotype has ten or more counts. The CDR3 nucleotides read TGCAGCGTCCTTAGCGGGATCTACCAAGAGACCCAGTACTTC. It translates to CSVLSGIYQETQYF. This sequence joins TRBV29-1 and TRBJ2-5; TRBD2 aligns across 8 bases. Germline V CDR1 and CDR2: SQVTM, ANQGSEA. The junction had 6 bases not matched to a gene; V was cut back by 6 bases and J by 0 bases. The CDR3 runs to 14 residues. The full variable domain, rest sourced from reference TRBV29-1 and TRBJ2-5, is SAVISQKPSRDICQRGTSLTIQCQVDSQVTMMFWYRQQPGQSLTLIATANQGSEATYESGFVIDKFPISRPNLTFSTLTVSNMSPEDSSIYLCSVLSGIYQETQYFGPGTRLLVL.

This rearrangement joins TRBV20-1 to TRBJ2-3; D remains unclear. The CDR3 has 13 amino acids. Trimming pared 4 bases from V and 0 bases from J, leaving 8 bases between. Germline CDR1 reads DFQATT; CDR2 reads SNEGSKA (reference sequence). CDR3 DNA: TGCAGTGCTACTGGGCCTAGCACAGATACGCAGTATTTT. Amino acids: CSATGPSTDTQYF.

This chain links TRBV20-1 with TRBJ1-4; D is uncertain. Germline CDR1 DFQATT, CDR2 SNEGSKA (reference sequence). V dropped 5 bases and J dropped 8 bases, with 15 bases sitting between them. CDR3 size: 13 residues. CDR3 nucleotide sequence: TGCAGTGCTCATCTGGGGATTGGAGAAAAACTGTTTTTT. This sequence encodes CSAHLGIGEKLFF.

The chain uses TRBV5-1 and TRBJ2-1; 11 nucleotides agree with TRBD2. V was clipped by 0 bases and J by 0 bases; unmatched bases: 8. The germline CDR1 and CDR2 sequences are SGHRS and YFSETQ. This CDR3 region has 19 residues. The CDR3: CASSLGKVAGGSSYNEQFF. The DNA of the CDR3 is TGCGCCAGCAGCTTGGGGAAGGTAGCGGGAGGGAGCTCCTACAATGAGCAGTTCTTC. The full variable domain, its missing parts supplied by reference TRBV5-1 and TRBJ2-1, is KAGVTQTPRYLIKTRGQQVTLSCSPISGHRSVSWYQQTPGQGLQFLFEYFSETQRNKGNFPGRFSGRQFSNSRSEMNVSTLELGDSALYLCASSLGKVAGGSSYNEQFFGPGTRLTVL.

The rearrangement uses TRBV3-1 and TRBJ2-5; D unresolved. TRBJ2-7 matches the DNA end more closely, so the J call is doubtful. This CDR3 region has 12 residues. The germline CDR1 and CDR2 sequences are LGHDT and YNNKEL (reference sequence). CDR3 residues: CASSQNSGEQYF. The CDR3, as DNA: TGTGCCAGCAGCCAAAACAGTGGCGAGCAGTACTTC.

This clonotype was detected ten times or more. J is TRBJ2-3 and V is TRBV29-1; 7 bases agree with TRBD1. CDR1 and CDR2 from the germline V gene are SQVTM and ANQGSEA. The CDR3 is made up of 12 amino acids. Germline trimming cut 5 bases from V and 14 bases from J; bases unmatched to any gene: 13. The CDR3 DNA sequence: TGCAGCGTTACAGGGGAGAGCAGATACGCGTATTTT. This encodes CSVTGESRYAYF.

V is TRBV2 and J is TRBJ1-1; no clear D. The CDR3 extends over 12 amino acids. Per germline, CDR1 SNHLY and CDR2 FYNNEI. Trimming cost V 5 bases and J 3 bases, with 7 bases left between them. DNA of the CDR3: TGTGCCAGCAGTATCATGGACACTGAAGCTTTCTTT. Its protein is CASSIMDTEAFF.

CDR3 DNA sequence: TGTGCCATCAGTGAATGGGGGAGCGGGAGCATCGGGGAGCTGTTTTTT. It yields the protein CAISEWGSGSIGELFF. The J gene is TRBJ2-2, the V gene TRBV10-3, with 8 bases fitting TRBD2. The CDR3 runs to 16 residues. Germline V lookup: CDR1 ENHRY, CDR2 SYGVKD. The junction had 10 bases not matched to a gene; V was cut back by 3 bases and J by 7 bases.